This TCR beta chain comes out of a study of cytomegalovirus exposure and HLA in healthy donors. Study-wide points: A later analysis found most CMV-associated TCR beta chains apparently HLA-restricted. It was assumed in the presence/absence analyses that sequencing depth was roughly uniform across donors.

As regards this clone: Its matching antigen is unknown.

Per germline, CDR1 SGHRS and CDR2 YFSETQ. The CDR3 has 14 residues. The germline V and J ends were trimmed by 0 bases and 6 bases, with 13 bases remaining between them. Primers for the PCR totalled 60 Vbeta and 13 Jbeta. Some clones are missing from TCRdb's copy, which holds only in-frame ones; the method was immunoSEQ multiplex PCR. The sample consists of 120,000 or so clones, 65% to 75% of them appearing once. This receptor was taken from a man in his forties in good health and CMV-seropositive. Sequenced material: PBMCs. The rearrangement joins TRBV5-1 to TRBJ2-7, with D perhaps TRBD1 (6 bases). CDR3 nucleotides: TGCGCCAGCAGCTTGGATTCAGGGGTGAGCGAGCAGTACTTC. It specifies CASSLDSGVSEQYF.